The 17 T cell receptor beta chains in this list originate from one sample, sequenced in a study of cytomegalovirus exposure and HLA in healthy donors. TCRdb's table, derived via immunoSEQ multiplex PCR, lists solely in-frame clones and lacks some. The data contain 150,000 to 170,000 clones, around 83% of them singletons. Sequences were obtained from PBMCs. Receptors originate from a human donor in good health.

The rearrangement links TRBV25-1 to TRBJ2-3; a possible D gene is TRBD1 (5 bases). The V gene's germline CDR1 is MGHDK and CDR2 SYGVNS. V lost 4 bases to trimming and J lost 6 bases, with 14 bases between them. This CDR3 has 14 amino acids. The CDR3 loop reads CASSASIAGDTQYF. CDR3 sequence (DNA): TGTGCCAGCAGTGCATCGATAGCAGGGGATACGCAGTATTTT.

The V call is TRBV29-1, the J call TRBJ2-3; D call uncertain. Germline V gene lookup returns CDR1 SQVTM and CDR2 ANQGSEA. V lost 0 bases, J lost 4 bases, and 8 bases lay in between. This CDR3 spans 13 amino acids. The CDR3 nucleotides read TGCAGCGTTGAAGATGTCCGTGCAGATACGCAGTATTTT. Its translation: CSVEDVRADTQYF.

The chain couples TRBV28 to TRBJ2-1, with 7 nucleotides matching TRBD2. CDR3 size: 15 residues. Germline CDR1 and CDR2: MDHEN and SYDVKM. V lost 5 bases, J lost 2 bases, and 6 bases stayed unmatched. CDR3 in amino acids: CASSQTSEPYNEQFF. The CDR3 DNA sequence: TGTGCCAGCAGTCAAACTAGCGAGCCCTACAATGAGCAGTTCTTC.

The J gene is TRBJ2-1, the V gene TRBV7-3, with 13 bases identical to TRBD2. V lost 5 bases and J lost 4; bases outside the gene matches: 8. Germline CDR1 is SGHTA and CDR2 is FQGTGA. The CDR3 sequence is 17 residues long. The CDR3 DNA is TGTGCCAGCAGCAAACGGACTAGCGGGAGCACATACAATGAGCAGTTCTTC. Its translation is CASSKRTSGSTYNEQFF.

In this sample, this clone turned up once. The genes are TRBV11-3 and TRBJ2-7; 11 bases line up with TRBD1. CDR1 SGHNT and CDR2 YENEEA come from the germline V gene. Trimming at V came to 5 bases and at J to 2 bases, leaving 5 bases not matched to a gene. The CDR3 loop spans 15 amino acids. CDR3 sequence reads: CASSQGQGATYEQYF. The CDR3 nucleotides read TGTGCCAGCAGCCAAGGACAGGGGGCCACCTACGAGCAGTACTTC.

The V call is TRBV27, the J call TRBJ1-6; 9 bases align to TRBD1. The CDR3 runs 15 residues. Germline V gives CDR1 MNHEY, CDR2 SMNVEV (reference sequence). Trimming removed 2 bases from V and 13 bases from J; junction bases left unmatched: 9. The CDR3 nucleotides are TGTGCCAGCAGTTTAGCCGGGACAGGGCAATTTCCCCTCCACTTT. Protein sequence: CASSLAGTGQFPLHF.

The chain combines TRBV5-1 with TRBJ2-7, with D possibly TRBD2 on 6 matching bases. The germline V and J ends were trimmed by 1 base and 0 bases, with 32 bases remaining between them. The CDR3 contains 22 residues. The germline gives CDR1 SGHRS, CDR2 YFSETQ. The CDR3 DNA follows: TGCGCCAGCAGCTTGTCCTCCAAACTTAGCGGAGGGCCCCCTCGAGACTCCTACGAGCAGTACTTC. It yields the protein CASSLSSKLSGGPPRDSYEQYF.

This rearrangement joins TRBV7-2 to TRBJ2-7; D possibly corresponds to TRBD2 (5 bases). The V end was cut by 5 bases, the J end by 3 bases, with 17 bases between. The CDR3 covers 15 residues. Looked up from germline, CDR1 is SGHTA and CDR2 is FQGNSA. The CDR3 region has the DNA TGTGCCAGCAGCCCGGACCCTCAGCGGAGCTACGAGCAGTACTTC. This sequence encodes CASSPDPQRSYEQYF.

CDR3 nucleotides: TGTGCCAGCAGGCCGTGGGGCAGAGGCACCGGGGAGCTGTTTTTT. This sequence encodes CASRPWGRGTGELFF. The chain joins TRBV28 to TRBJ2-2, with D possibly TRBD1 on 5 matching bases. Germline CDR1 reads MDHEN; CDR2 reads SYDVKM. The CDR3 is made up of 15 amino acids. Trimming removed 6 bases from V and 4 bases from J, with 15 bases in between. The complete variable domain, with remaining parts taken from reference TRBV28 and TRBJ2-2, reads DVKVTQSSRYLVKRTGEKVFLECVQDMDHENMFWYRQDPGLGLRLIYFSYDVKMKEKGDIPEGYSVSREKKERFSLILESASTNQTSMYLCASRPWGRGTGELFFGEGSRLTVL.

The rearrangement joins TRBV5-1 to TRBJ2-2; maybe TRBD1 (5 bases). There are 14 residues in the CDR3. CDR1 is SGHRS, CDR2 YFSETQ, per germline. The V and J ends lost 0 bases and 6 bases respectively, with 9 bases between them. Written as DNA, the CDR3 is TGCGCCAGCAGCTTGGAAGGACACCCCGGGGAGCTGTTTTTT. Amino acid sequence: CASSLEGHPGELFF.

The rearrangement uses TRBV19 and TRBJ2-7; D gene ambiguous. V was clipped by 5 bases and J by 0 bases, with 14 bases between them. The CDR3 consists of 15 residues. Germline loops: CDR1 LNHDA, CDR2 SQIVND (reference sequence). The CDR3 coding sequence is TGTGCCAGTAGTCAGTCCCTCCGAGGCTCCTACGAGCAGTACTTC. It translates to CASSQSLRGSYEQYF.

The chain joins TRBV29-1 to TRBJ2-3, with 8 bases that match TRBD1. The CDR3 is 13 residues long. Unmatched junction bases numbered 3, after V lost 5 bases and J lost 2 bases. Germline V CDR1 and CDR2: SQVTM, ANQGSEA. The CDR3 reads CSVPGQDTDTQYF. CDR3 in DNA: TGCAGCGTTCCGGGACAGGACACAGATACGCAGTATTTT.

CDR3 sequence reads: CASSSHRYEAFF. The CDR3 DNA is TGTGCCAGCAGTTCGCACCGGTATGAAGCTTTCTTT. The chain couples TRBV27 to TRBJ1-1; the D is unclear. The V end lost 4 bases, the J end lost 7 bases, and 10 bases lay between the germline ends. Per germline, CDR1 MNHEY and CDR2 SMNVEV (reference sequence). CDR3 length: 12 residues.

This chain joins TRBV28 and TRBJ2-1; perhaps TRBD1 as D (5 bases). From germline, CDR1 is MDHEN and CDR2 SYDVKM. Trimming pared 5 bases from V and 2 bases from J, leaving 7 bases between. The CDR3 consists of 13 residues. CDR3: CASSEDTYNEQFF. The CDR3 DNA follows: TGTGCCAGCAGTGAGGACACCTACAATGAGCAGTTCTTC.

The chain carries TRBV30 and TRBJ2-1; D gene uncertain. V was shortened by 1 base and J by 8 bases, with 9 bases between the two germline ends. This CDR3 has 12 residues. Germline V CDR1 and CDR2: GTSNPN, SVGIG (reference sequence). CDR3 DNA sequence: TGTGCCTGGAGTGGATTAGCCGATGAGCAGTTCTTC. It codes for CAWSGLADEQFF. Variable domain in full (rest from reference TRBV30 and TRBJ2-1): SQTIHQWPATLVQPVGSPLSLECTVEGTSNPNLYWYRQAAGRGLQLLFYSVGIGQISSEVPQNLSASRPQDRQFILSSKKLLLSDSGFYLCAWSGLADEQFFGPGTRLTVL.

The count of this clone is one. This rearrangement joins TRBV30 to TRBJ2-1; 7 nucleotides agree with TRBD2. V lost 4 bases and J lost 0; bases outside the gene matches: 9. Germline V lookup: CDR1 GTSNPN, CDR2 SVGIG (reference sequence). This CDR3 comprises 16 residues. The CDR3 region is CAWTSGKESSYNEQFF. In DNA, the CDR3 is TGTGCCTGGACCAGCGGGAAGGAAAGCTCCTACAATGAGCAGTTCTTC. The full variable domain, in which reference TRBV30 and TRBJ2-1 provide the parts outside the CDR3, is SQTIHQWPATLVQPVGSPLSLECTVEGTSNPNLYWYRQAAGRGLQLLFYSVGIGQISSEVPQNLSASRPQDRQFILSSKKLLLSDSGFYLCAWTSGKESSYNEQFFGPGTRLTVL.

This sequence joins TRBV19 and TRBJ1-1; D is possibly TRBD1 (5 bases). Trimming took 4 bases from V and 1 from J, leaving 28 bases between them. Per the germline V gene, CDR1 is LNHDA and CDR2 is SQIVND (reference sequence). The CDR3 totals 20 residues. The CDR3 nucleotides are TGTGCCAGTAGTAGTAAGGGGAAGCTCCTCCATTCCGCCTCGAACACTGAAGCTTTCTTT. Amino acids: CASSSKGKLLHSASNTEAFF.